This TCR beta chain was retrieved from a study of graft-versus-host responses after intestinal transplantation (dated by TCRdb to the early 2020s). For context, the study as a whole: The transplants that recipients received were multivisceral, liver-intestinal, or isolated intestinal. Rather than going through the commercial service, samples from three later patients were sequenced in-house on an Illumina MiSeq and processed with MiXCR. Donor T cell macrochimerism was defined as a peak of at least 4% donor T cells among recipient peripheral blood mononuclear cells. Every recipient was given anti-thymocyte globulin induction, followed by about three years of maintenance tacrolimus and steroids. Bulk TCR-beta CDR3 sequencing was used to track graft-versus-host and host-versus-graft alloreactive T cell clones in the graft, circulation and bone marrow after intestinal transplantation. The cohort enrolled some 23 intestinal transplant recipients, one of whom was a retransplant, and 3 patients without pretransplant specimens were excluded. To identify alloreactive clones, pre-transplant mixed lymphocyte reaction products were sequenced and then compared with unstimulated pre-transplant donor and recipient T cells. What the authors observed across the whole study: GvH clones were detected in recipient bone marrow, and some appeared earlier in ileal mucosa or blood, consistent with an intestinal mucosal origin. In the allografts of patients with donor T cell macrochimerism, GvH to HvG T cell clonal ratios were high. Early after transplant, peak levels of circulating GvH clones were found to be associated with declines in HvG clones. The relatively low number and heterogeneity of intestinal transplant patients limited the conclusions.

Dithiothreitol, EDTA incubations and collagenase D digestion were used to isolate intraepithelial and lamina propria lymphocytes from graft specimens. Serial intestinal graft biopsy specimens collected up to 600 days after transplant underwent bulk TCR-beta sequencing. This clone has a single count. The antigen it binds to is not known. Base quality data are lacking; no much larger clone is found one base away. Taken from the germline V gene (reference sequence), the CDR1 and CDR2 loops are MNHEY and SMNVEV. The CDR3 runs 15 residues from the cysteine to the phenylalanine. CDR3 DNA only is kept here, 45 bases in frame from base 1. V and J are trimmed by 6 bases and 4 bases, and the gene matches miss 12 bases of the junction. The library was obtained by the immunoSEQ multiplex PCR assay. Adaptive Biotechnologies carried out high-throughput TCR-beta CDR3 sequencing of genomic DNA for most patients. The original methods were these. Adaptive's ImmunoSEQ software was the source of the TCR sequencing data for 18 patients, while a few other patients were processed with MiXCR and VDJtools. CDR3 nucleotide sequences shared between donor and recipient were removed because their origin could not be assigned. To count as alloreactive, a clone needed at least 2-fold expansion over unstimulated cells and a minimum CFSE-low frequency of 0.002% (template counts) or 0.001% (read counts). Clones detected in sequenced pre-transplant spleen, lymph node, or MLR CFSE-low populations of the donor or recipient were defined as mappable. Cumulative frequency of alloreactive clones was calculated as a percentage of all sequences weighted by copy number. TCRdb holds this immuneACCESS table with in-frame rearrangements only. Some clones are missing; in checked studies, unresolved V genes explain under half, and the rest has no known cause. V, J and clone size reflect that table, while D and trimming were determined from the DNA. This sample lists approximately 16,000 clones; approximately 86% were detected once. The ten largest make up around 5.5% of the sample.

Sequencing was performed on ileum tissue, taken 17 days after transplant. The TCR originated in a human patient who received an intestinal transplant, so some T cells may come from the graft donor. The V gene is TRBV27 and the J gene is TRBJ2-7, and 7 bases in between align with TRBD1. The CDR3 here reads CASSPTGTANYEQYF. The DNA reads TGTGCCAGCAGCCCCACCGGGACAGCCAATTACGAGCAGTACTTC.